Each of the 18 T cell receptor beta chains below was sequenced from the same sample in a study of blood T cell repertoires in COVID-19. The repertoire was sequenced with immunoSEQ multiplex PCR; TCRdb's copy has only in-frame clones and lacks some. The table includes about 310,000 clones, about 89% detected once. The sequencing input was PBMCs or T cells enriched from blood (not recorded which). The source is a woman aged 40-49 years who had recovered from COVID-19.

The V and J genes are TRBV4-1 and TRBJ2-3; 10 bases fit TRBD2. This CDR3 region has 17 residues. CDR1 and CDR2 (germline): MGHRA, YSYEKL. V shed 0 bases and J 1 base; nucleotides not matched to a gene: 4. This CDR3 reads CASSQDFTSGGTDTQYF. The CDR3 nucleotides read TGCGCCAGCAGCCAAGATTTTACTAGCGGGGGCACAGATACGCAGTATTTT.

The CDR3 here is CASSIRTGSGANVLTF. In nucleotides, the CDR3 is TGTGCCAGCAGTATACGGACAGGGTCGGGGGCCAACGTCCTGACTTTC. The chain combines TRBV27 with TRBJ2-6; TRBD1 matches at 8 bases. The CDR3 length is 16 residues. After removal of 5 bases from V and 4 bases from J, the junction contained 7 bases not matched to a gene. Germline CDR1 and CDR2: MNHEY and SMNVEV (reference sequence).

This clone was observed a single time. The chain employs TRBV6-5 and TRBJ1-4, with 7 bases fitting TRBD1. The germline gives CDR1 MNHEY, CDR2 SVGAGI. J lost 6 bases, V lost 6 bases, and 7 bases had no gene match. This CDR3 spans 14 amino acids. The CDR3 is CASRRYDRDEKLFF. Written as DNA, the CDR3 is TGTGCCAGCAGGAGATACGACAGGGATGAAAAACTGTTTTTT.

The chain is built from TRBV6-5 and TRBJ1-5; no clear D. The V gene lost 8 bases and the J gene lost 2 bases, with 4 bases spanning the gap. Germline V gene data show CDR1 as MNHEY and CDR2 as SVGAGI. The CDR3 contains 11 residues. The CDR3 sequence is CASAGNQPQHF. The CDR3 coding sequence is TGTGCCAGCGCAGGCAATCAGCCCCAGCATTTT.

V usage is TRBV27 and J usage is TRBJ2-7, with a weak D call TRBD2 (6 bases). CDR3 length: 15 residues. Germline V gene sequence: CDR1 MNHEY, CDR2 SMNVEV (reference sequence). The V end lost 5 bases, the J end lost 4 bases, and 18 bases lay between the germline ends. The CDR3: CASSPRVAATYEQYF. CDR3 nucleotides: TGTGCCAGCAGTCCCCGGGTAGCGGCAACTTACGAGCAGTACTTC.

The rearrangement joins TRBV6-6 to TRBJ1-2, with 11 nucleotides matching TRBD1. Germline CDR1 MNHNY, CDR2 SVGAGI (reference sequence). The CDR3 extends over 14 amino acids. V shed 4 bases, J shed 8 bases, and the junction held 6 bases outside the gene matches. The DNA of the CDR3 is TGTGCCAGCAGTTTCCCGGGACAGGGGGACGGCTACACCTTC. Translated: CASSFPGQGDGYTF.

The chain uses TRBV7-3 and TRBJ1-1, with 7 bases aligning to TRBD1. J gave up 4 bases and V 4 bases, and 3 bases lay outside the gene matches. The CDR3 covers 13 residues. Germline values: CDR1 SGHTA, CDR2 FQGTGA. The CDR3 coding sequence is TGTGCCAGCAGCTCACAGGGGTCCACTGAAGCTTTCTTT. It codes for CASSSQGSTEAFF.

V gene TRBV6-6 combines with J gene TRBJ1-2; D unresolved. The CDR3 sequence is 14 residues long. Trimming removed 2 bases at V and 8 bases at J, with 15 bases between. Germline assignment: CDR1 MNHNY and CDR2 SVGAGI (reference sequence). This CDR3 reads CASSYLLLGKGYTF. The CDR3 coding sequence is TGTGCCAGCAGTTACCTCCTACTAGGAAAAGGCTACACCTTC.

The chain carries TRBV7-2 and TRBJ2-1; possible D gene TRBD1, 5 bases. The ends were cut back, 5 bases at V and 4 bases at J, with 15 bases in the middle. The germline V gene has CDR1 SGHTA and CDR2 FQGNSA. The CDR3 covers 15 residues. The CDR3 coding sequence is TGTGCCAGCAGCCCTAGGGGTAGCTCTTACAATGAGCAGTTCTTC. It specifies CASSPRGSSYNEQFF.

The V call is TRBV18, the J call TRBJ1-1, with TRBD1 matching over 8 bases. The CDR3 length is 15 residues. CDR1 and CDR2 (germline): KGHSH, LQKENI. V lost 4 bases and J lost 1; bases outside the gene matches: 5. CDR3 sequence reads: CASSLNRGKNTEAFF. The CDR3 DNA reads as TGTGCCAGCTCACTCAACAGGGGGAAGAACACTGAAGCTTTCTTT.

The chain employs TRBV5-1 and TRBJ2-3; TRBD2 aligns across 7 bases. The germline V gene encodes CDR1 SGHRS and CDR2 YFSETQ. This CDR3 comprises 14 residues. J was trimmed by 4 bases and V by 4 bases; bases with no gene match: 6. In DNA form, the CDR3 reads TGCGCCAGCAGCCTCCGACTAGCTCCAGATACGCAGTATTTT. Translating gives CASSLRLAPDTQYF.

V is TRBV9 and J is TRBJ2-1; tentatively, D is TRBD2 (6 bases). The CDR3 spans 17 residues. CDR1 is SGDLS and CDR2 is YYNGEE in the germline V gene. With 0 bases removed from V and 9 bases from J, the gap between germline ends came to 22 bases. The CDR3 DNA is TGTGCCAGCAGCGTAGGAAGTGCGGGGTATGCATCCGGTGAGCAGTTCTTC. Amino acid sequence: CASSVGSAGYASGEQFF.

This rearrangement joins TRBV6-5 to TRBJ2-7; 15 nucleotides match TRBD2. Germline CDR1 is MNHEY and CDR2 is SVGAGI. The CDR3 contains 16 residues. The junction had 1 base not matched to a gene; V was cut back by 2 bases and J by 2 bases. The CDR3 region has the DNA TGTGCCAGCAGTTACGGACTAGCGGGAGGGCCCTACGAGCAGTACTTC. Protein: CASSYGLAGGPYEQYF.

The V gene is TRBV5-4, the J gene TRBJ2-5; 9 bases are shared with TRBD2. The length of the CDR3 is 16 residues. After removal of 2 bases from V and 1 base from J, the junction contained 6 bases not matched to a gene. CDR1 is SGHNT and CDR2 is YYREEE in the germline V gene (reference sequence). The CDR3 loop reads CASSLGAGGLQETQYF. CDR3 DNA sequence: TGTGCCAGCAGCTTAGGAGCGGGAGGCCTCCAAGAGACCCAGTACTTC.

The V and J genes are TRBV24-1 and TRBJ2-3; 7 bases are shared with TRBD1. The ends lost 0 bases at V and 0 bases at J; junction bases unmatched: 2. This CDR3 is 16 amino acids long. Germline assignment: CDR1 KGHDR and CDR2 SFDVKD. The CDR3 coding sequence is TGTGCCACCAGTGATTTGAGACAGGGTAGCACAGATACGCAGTATTTT. Amino acids: CATSDLRQGSTDTQYF.

The rearrangement links TRBV5-1 to TRBJ1-6; D is possibly TRBD1 (6 bases). Deletions cut 2 bases from V and 6 bases from J, with 9 bases between. The germline gives CDR1 SGHRS, CDR2 YFSETQ. The CDR3 contains 14 residues. This chain's CDR3 is CASSLTGPNSPLHF. As DNA, the CDR3 is TGCGCCAGCAGCTTAACAGGGCCTAATTCACCCCTCCACTTT.

The gene calls are TRBV5-4 and TRBJ2-3; 14 bases are shared with TRBD2. This CDR3 comprises 19 residues. V trimming: 5 bases; J trimming: 0 bases; junction bases outside the gene matches: 11. The V gene's germline CDR1 is SGHNT and CDR2 YYREEE (reference sequence). The DNA of the CDR3 is TGTGCCAGCAGTAACCCGGGACTAGCGGGGGAGTCCAGCACAGATACGCAGTATTTT. It is translated as CASSNPGLAGESSTDTQYF.

The chain couples TRBV27 to TRBJ2-1, with TRBD1 identical over 9 bases. V lost 0 bases, J lost 0 bases, and 12 bases stayed unmatched. Germline lookup yields CDR1 MNHEY and CDR2 SMNVEV (reference sequence). This CDR3 has 20 amino acids. CDR3 sequence reads: CASSLSSPGQGSSSYNEQFF. The CDR3 region has the DNA TGTGCCAGCAGTTTATCATCACCGGGACAGGGAAGTAGCTCCTACAATGAGCAGTTCTTC.